The T cell receptor (beta chain) described here comes from a study of shared clonotypes between healthy human individuals. Terminally differentiated effector memory CD45RA+ cells were excluded by CCR7 positive selection of CD45RO-negative cells. An even split of each subset's genomic DNA across several immunoSEQ plates was performed. Profiled with immunoSEQ multiplex PCR; TCRdb holds only in-frame clones, not every one. The sample shows about 2 million clones, roughly 95% of them seen only once. A remark on this clone: At the DNA level, this CDR3 is encoded by other sequences in the same sample as well.

Germline values: CDR1 MNHEY, CDR2 SMNVEV (reference sequence). V was trimmed by 4 bases and J by 3 bases, leaving 9 bases between them. The CDR3 spans 14 residues. The source is a man between 18 and 29 years old in good health. The chain is built from TRBV27 and TRBJ1-4, with D maybe TRBD1 (5 bases). Sequencing input: naive CD8+ T cells sorted from blood. CDR3 sequence reads: CASSYAGPNEKLFF. Here the CDR3 DNA reads TGTGCCAGCAGTTACGCAGGGCCTAATGAAAAACTGTTTTTT.